Listed below are T cell receptor beta chains from one sample, sequenced in a study of CD8 T cells in Susac syndrome. TCRdb re-called the immunoSEQ multiplex PCR reads with MiXCR, one entry per CDR3 protein. The profile shows about 140,000 distinct CDR3 sequences, 94% of them singletons. What was sequenced was CD8+ T cells from PBMCs. All receptors come from a human donor in good health. Each CDR3 is given with its conserved first and last residue. The D gene is left open where the match is weak. Rows give clone size only sometimes, using once, few, many, or a class for an expanded clone.

TRBV9,NA,TRBJ2-3,NA,TGTGCCAGCAGCGTAGGGGGAGAAACAGATACGCAGTATTTT,CASSVGGETDTQYF
TRBV7-8,NA,TRBJ2-6,TRBD1,TGTGCCAGCAGCTTAGACAGGGGGTATGGGTCTGGGGCCAACGTCCTGACTTTC,CASSLDRGYGSGANVLTF
TRBV12-3/TRBV12-4,NA,TRBJ2-3,TRBD2,TGTGCCAGCAGTTCAGCGGGAGAGTCAGATACGCAGTATTTT,CASSSAGESDTQYF
TRBV20-1,NA,TRBJ2-7,NA,TGCAGTGCTAGGCAGAACTCCTACGAGCAGTACTTC,CSARQNSYEQYF
TRBV7-8,NA,TRBJ1-5,NA,TGTGCCAGCAGCTCACGAGCCTGGGGAGGCAATCAGCCCCAGCATTTT,CASSSRAWGGNQPQHF
TRBV18,once,TRBJ2-1,NA,TGTGCCAGCTCAATATCAGAGGCCTACAATGAGCAGTTCTTC,CASSISEAYNEQFF
TRBV12-3/TRBV12-4,NA,TRBJ1-1,NA,TGTGCCAGCAGCCCTACGATCAACACTGAAGCTTTCTTT,CASSPTINTEAFF
TRBV29-1,NA,TRBJ2-7,TRBD1,TGCAGCGTTCCGGACAGGGGGCTGAACGAGCAGTACTTC,CSVPDRGLNEQYF
TRBV6-2/TRBV6-3,once,TRBJ2-7,NA,TGTGCCAGCAGCTGGACTTTTGCCTACGAGCAGTACTTC,CASSWTFAYEQYF
TRBV29-1,NA,TRBJ2-2,NA,TGCAGCGTTGTTGAGGGGGACACCGGGGAGCTGTTTTTT,CSVVEGDTGELFF
TRBV20-1,NA,TRBJ2-3,NA,TGCAGTGCTCCCCGGACCGTCCTAGCGTATAGCACAGATACGCAGTATTTT,CSAPRTVLAYSTDTQYF
TRBV29-1,NA,TRBJ2-7,NA,TGCAGCGTTGACAGGGGTGGGTACGAGCAGTACTTC,CSVDRGGYEQYF
TRBV15,NA,TRBJ2-7,NA,TGTGCCACCAGCAAACTAGGGGTAGCCGAGCAGTACTTC,CATSKLGVAEQYF
TRBV15,NA,TRBJ2-3,NA,TGTGCCACCAGCGAAAGCTCGCGGGAAGATTACACGGATACGCAGTATTTT,CATSESSREDYTDTQYF
TRBV7-9,NA,TRBJ2-7,NA,TGTGCCAGCAGCTTAGAGTTACAGCCCGGGCGTGAGCAGTACTTC,CASSLELQPGREQYF
TRBV5-1,NA,TRBJ2-7,NA,TGCGCCAGCAGCTTGTTCGGGAGCAACGAGCAGTACTTC,CASSLFGSNEQYF
TRBV20-1,NA,TRBJ2-5,TRBD2,TGCAGTGCTAGCCGACGGGAGGGCCTGCTGGAGACCCAGTACTTC,CSASRREGLLETQYF
TRBV19,NA,TRBJ1-2,TRBD1,TGTGCCAGTAGTCCCGGGGGACAGGATGAGAATGGCTACACCTTC,CASSPGGQDENGYTF
TRBV6-5,NA,TRBJ2-3,NA,TGTGCCAGCAGTTACTCGAACAGGGCTGGGGATACGCAGTATTTT,CASSYSNRAGDTQYF
TRBV29-1,NA,TRBJ2-1,NA,TGCAGCCCTCGACTGGCGAGCTACAATGAGCAGTTCTTC,CSPRLASYNEQFF
TRBV20-1,NA,TRBJ2-1,NA,TGCAGTGCTAGAGTCCCCCACAATGAGCAGTTCTTC,CSARVPHNEQFF
TRBV19,NA,TRBJ2-7,NA,TGTGCCAGTAACCTTGGCGTCGGGAACGAGCAGTACTTC,CASNLGVGNEQYF
TRBV7-2,NA,TRBJ1-2,TRBD1,TGTGCCAGCAGCTCTGGACAGGGGATCACCTATGGCTACACCTTC,CASSSGQGITYGYTF
TRBV14,NA,TRBJ2-7,NA,TGTGCCAGCAGCCCACAAGGGTTCGAGCAGTACTTC,CASSPQGFEQYF
TRBV20-1,NA,TRBJ2-1,NA,TGCAGTGCTAGACCTATAGCGGTGTCCTACAATGAGCAGTTCTTC,CSARPIAVSYNEQFF
TRBV12-5,NA,TRBJ2-3,NA,TGTGCTAGTGCCACCGTAGCCCCCCTAAGCGGTCATTCGCTAGATACGCAGTATTTT,CASATVAPLSGHSLDTQYF
TRBV4-3,NA,TRBJ1-5,NA,TGCGCCAGCAGCCAAGATCGGGGGCCGGGCAAGCCCCAGCATTTT,CASSQDRGPGKPQHF
TRBV20-1,NA,TRBJ2-1,NA,TGCAGTGCTACAGGGAACTACAATGAGCAGTTCTTC,CSATGNYNEQFF
TRBV29-1,NA,TRBJ2-7,NA,TGCAGCGTTGATATCCAGGGATCGTCCCGCGAGCAGTACTTC,CSVDIQGSSREQYF
TRBV6-2/TRBV6-3,NA,TRBJ2-2,NA,TGTGCCAGCAGCCAAGACTGGCGGATCGCGAACACCGGGGAGCTGTTTTTT,CASSQDWRIANTGELFF
TRBV11-2,NA,TRBJ2-3,NA,TGTGCCAGCAGCTTAAGAACGAATAGGGACACAGATACGCAGTATTTT,CASSLRTNRDTDTQYF
TRBV6-6,NA,TRBJ2-7,NA,TGTGCCAGCAGTTACGACATCTTGGCGAACGAGCAGTACTTC,CASSYDILANEQYF
TRBV29-1,NA,TRBJ2-1,NA,TGCAGCGTTCCGCGGACAGAGTACAATGAGCAGTTCTTC,CSVPRTEYNEQFF
TRBV2,NA,TRBJ2-1,NA,TGTGCCAGCAGTGAAAGGTTGGGCAGGGTAGACAATGAGCAGTTCTTC,CASSERLGRVDNEQFF
TRBV28,NA,TRBJ2-7,TRBD2,TGTGCCAGCAGTGGTAGCGGGAGGGTCAACGAGCAGTACTTC,CASSGSGRVNEQYF
TRBV6-1,once,TRBJ2-1,NA,TGTGCCAGCAGTCTGTATCTCCAGCCCTCCGATGAGCAGTTCTTC,CASSLYLQPSDEQFF
TRBV29-1,NA,TRBJ2-1,TRBD1,TGCAGCGTTGATCTGGGACAGGGGATGAAGGGCAATGAGCAGTTCTTC,CSVDLGQGMKGNEQFF
TRBV30,NA,TRBJ2-7,TRBD1,TGTGCCTGGAGTTTGACAGGGTTACCCTACGAGCAGTACTTC,CAWSLTGLPYEQYF
TRBV25-1,NA,TRBJ2-7,NA,TGTGCCAGCAAGCCGCCAGGGGAGTATCACGAGCAGTACTTC,CASKPPGEYHEQYF
TRBV5-6,NA,TRBJ2-2,NA,TGTGCCAGCAGCTTGGTGAGACCTTACACCGGGGAGCTGTTTTTT,CASSLVRPYTGELFF
TRBV5-8,NA,TRBJ2-1,NA,TGTGCCAGCAGCTTCTCAAAGTGGGGCAATGAGCAGTTCTTC,CASSFSKWGNEQFF
TRBV6-2/TRBV6-3,NA,TRBJ2-7,TRBD1,TGTGCCAGCACCGACCCAGGACAGGGGGAGTACGAGCAGTACTTC,CASTDPGQGEYEQYF
TRBV4-3,NA,TRBJ2-7,TRBD2,TGCGCCAGCAGCCTAGGGACTAGCGGGAGAGCCTACGAGCAGTACTTC,CASSLGTSGRAYEQYF
TRBV2,NA,TRBJ2-1,NA,TGTGCCAGCAGCGCGATTGAGCAGTTCTTC,CASSAIEQFF
TRBV15,NA,TRBJ2-7,NA,TGTGCCACCAGCAGAGATTCTCCCTTCCGCGAGCAGTACTTC,CATSRDSPFREQYF
TRBV9,NA,TRBJ2-3,NA,TGTGCCAGCAGCCCCTCTCCGGGGACAGATACGCAGTATTTT,CASSPSPGTDTQYF
TRBV7-8,NA,TRBJ2-5,NA,TGTGCCAGCAGCTTCCCGAGGCACCAAGAGACCCAGTACTTC,CASSFPRHQETQYF
TRBV6-2/TRBV6-3,NA,TRBJ1-1,NA,TGTGCCAGCGGGAGAATCATGAACACTGAAGCTTTCTTT,CASGRIMNTEAFF
TRBV20-1,few,TRBJ2-1,NA,TGCAGTGCGCGCCAATGGGGGGTCAATGGGAATGAGCAGTTCTTC,CSARQWGVNGNEQFF
TRBV20-1,NA,TRBJ2-1,TRBD2,TGCAGCGCATCCCCTAGCGGGACTTACAATGAGCAGTTCTTC,CSASPSGTYNEQFF
TRBV27,NA,TRBJ1-2,TRBD1,TGTGCCAGCAGTGGCGGACAGGGGACCTATGGCTACACCTTC,CASSGGQGTYGYTF
TRBV28,NA,TRBJ2-1,NA,TGTGCCAGCAGTATACAAGACCAGTACAATGAGCAGTTCTTC,CASSIQDQYNEQFF
TRBV4-1,NA,TRBJ2-7,TRBD2,TGCGCCAGCAGCCCGGGACTAGCTTGGGAGCAGTACTTC,CASSPGLAWEQYF
TRBV7-8,NA,TRBJ1-1,TRBD1,TGTGCCAGCAGCATTTCGGGACAGGGCATGAACACTGAAGCTTTCTTT,CASSISGQGMNTEAFF
TRBV20-1,NA,TRBJ1-1,TRBD1,TGCAGTGCTAGACCTACAGGGGGCTTCACTGAAGCTTTCTTT,CSARPTGGFTEAFF
TRBV30,NA,TRBJ2-1,TRBD2,TGTGCCCATCGATCCGGGACTAGCGGGATCAATGAGCAGTTCTTC,CAHRSGTSGINEQFF
TRBV15,NA,TRBJ2-5,NA,TGTGCCACCAGCAGAGAGGGAGGAGGGGAGACCCAGTACTTC,CATSREGGGETQYF
TRBV30,NA,TRBJ2-7,NA,TGTGCCTGGAGTGTGGGCAGGGAATATTCCGAGCAGTACTTC,CAWSVGREYSEQYF
TRBV20-1,NA,TRBJ2-7,TRBD1,TGCAGTGCCCCGGGACAGAGACCCTACGAGCAGTACTTC,CSAPGQRPYEQYF
TRBV20-1,NA,TRBJ1-1,NA,TGCAGTGCAACCGACCGAGAAGCTTTCTTT,CSATDREAFF